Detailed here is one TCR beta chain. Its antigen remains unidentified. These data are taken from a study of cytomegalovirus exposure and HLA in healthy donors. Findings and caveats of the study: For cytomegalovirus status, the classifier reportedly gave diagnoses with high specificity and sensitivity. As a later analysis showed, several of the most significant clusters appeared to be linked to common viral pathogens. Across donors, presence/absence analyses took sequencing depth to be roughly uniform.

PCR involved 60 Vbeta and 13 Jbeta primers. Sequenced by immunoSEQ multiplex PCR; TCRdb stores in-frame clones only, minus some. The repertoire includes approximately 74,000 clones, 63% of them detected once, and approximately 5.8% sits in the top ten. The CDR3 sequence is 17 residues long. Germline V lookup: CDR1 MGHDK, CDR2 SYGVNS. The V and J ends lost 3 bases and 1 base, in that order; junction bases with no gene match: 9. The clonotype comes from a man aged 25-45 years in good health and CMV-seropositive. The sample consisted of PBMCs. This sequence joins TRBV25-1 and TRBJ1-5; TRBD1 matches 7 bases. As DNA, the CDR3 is TGTGCCAGCAGTGACGGGAGGGGGCAGACGAGCAATCAGCCCCAGCATTTT. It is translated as CASSDGRGQTSNQPQHF.